These T cell receptor beta chains were read from a single sample in a study of beta chain features in type 1 diabetes. TCRdb keeps only in-frame clones here, not all; method: immunoSEQ multiplex PCR. The sample lists approximately 160,000 clones, about 8.5% occurring once. The material sequenced was central memory CD4+ T cells from blood. The origin of the receptors is a man younger than 35 in good health. CDR3s include the opening cysteine and the closing phenylalanine or tryptophan. The order of the fields is J gene, clone size, CDR3 length, D gene, V gene, CDR3 protein, CDR3 DNA. A D gene is named only where the DNA matches it firmly. A clone size is listed for some rows: how often the clone was seen (once, few, many), or a class if it is expanded.

J gene: TRBJ1-3
clone size: few
CDR3 length: 16
D gene: NA
V gene: TRBV14
CDR3 protein: CASSGGHLLSGNTIYF
CDR3 DNA: TGTGCCAGCAGCGGTGGACACCTCCTCTCTGGAAACACCATATATTTT

J gene: TRBJ2-1
clone size: few
CDR3 length: 15
D gene: TRBD1
V gene: TRBV6-1
CDR3 protein: CASSDQGASYNEQFF
CDR3 DNA: TGTGCCAGCAGTGATCAGGGGGCCTCCTACAATGAGCAGTTCTTC

J gene: TRBJ1-4
clone size: NA
CDR3 length: 16
D gene: NA
V gene: TRBV15
CDR3 protein: CATSRDLGLTNEKLFF
CDR3 DNA: TGTGCCACCAGCAGAGATCTGGGCCTTACTAATGAAAAACTGTTTTTT

J gene: TRBJ1-2
clone size: few
CDR3 length: 13
D gene: TRBD1
V gene: TRBV29-1
CDR3 protein: CSVKDRGREGYTF
CDR3 DNA: TGCAGCGTTAAAGACAGGGGGCGGGAGGGCTACACCTTC

J gene: TRBJ2-5
clone size: few
CDR3 length: 15
D gene: TRBD2
V gene: TRBV9
CDR3 protein: CASGGIGLAEGTQYF
CDR3 DNA: TGTGCCAGCGGGGGTATTGGACTAGCCGAGGGGACCCAGTACTTC

J gene: TRBJ2-1
clone size: few
CDR3 length: 13
D gene: NA
V gene: TRBV9
CDR3 protein: CASSPSGYDEQFF
CDR3 DNA: TGTGCCAGCAGCCCCTCGGGGTACGATGAGCAGTTCTTC

J gene: TRBJ2-3
clone size: few
CDR3 length: 13
D gene: NA
V gene: TRBV11-2
CDR3 protein: CASSLPGTDTQYF
CDR3 DNA: TGTGCCAGCAGCTTGCCAGGGACAGATACGCAGTATTTT

J gene: TRBJ1-1
clone size: few
CDR3 length: 14
D gene: NA
V gene: TRBV19
CDR3 protein: CASRTWGLGTEAFF
CDR3 DNA: TGTGCCAGCCGTACCTGGGGGCTTGGCACTGAAGCTTTCTTT

J gene: TRBJ1-1
clone size: few
CDR3 length: 14
D gene: NA
V gene: TRBV27
CDR3 protein: CASSLSRLGLKAFF
CDR3 DNA: TGTGCCAGCAGTTTATCAAGACTCGGCTTAAAAGCTTTCTTT

J gene: TRBJ2-2
clone size: NA
CDR3 length: 15
D gene: NA
V gene: TRBV19
CDR3 protein: CASSIGGVDTGELFF
CDR3 DNA: TGTGCCAGTAGTATAGGAGGTGTTGACACCGGGGAGCTGTTTTTT

J gene: TRBJ2-1
clone size: NA
CDR3 length: 14
D gene: TRBD1
V gene: TRBV7-2
CDR3 protein: CASSTSTGVNEQFF
CDR3 DNA: TGTGCCAGCAGCACTTCGACAGGGGTCAATGAGCAGTTCTTC

J gene: TRBJ2-3
clone size: NA
CDR3 length: 16
D gene: TRBD2
V gene: TRBV6-5
CDR3 protein: CASSYSSLAGGLTQYF
CDR3 DNA: TGTGCCAGCAGTTACTCGAGTCTAGCGGGGGGTTTAACGCAGTATTTT

J gene: TRBJ2-1
clone size: many
CDR3 length: 12
D gene: NA
V gene: TRBV2
CDR3 protein: CASSERLVKQFF
CDR3 DNA: TGTGCCAGCAGTGAACGACTAGTCAAGCAGTTCTTC

J gene: TRBJ2-7
clone size: few
CDR3 length: 16
D gene: NA
V gene: TRBV23-1
CDR3 protein: CASSQLPGAPLYEQYF
CDR3 DNA: TGCGCCAGCAGTCAACTACCAGGGGCACCACTCTACGAGCAGTACTTC

J gene: TRBJ2-1
clone size: NA
CDR3 length: 15
D gene: TRBD1
V gene: TRBV6-5
CDR3 protein: CASRSGTAAYNEQFF
CDR3 DNA: TGTGCCAGCAGGTCCGGGACAGCTGCTTACAATGAGCAGTTCTTC

J gene: TRBJ2-5
clone size: NA
CDR3 length: 11
D gene: NA
V gene: TRBV14
CDR3 protein: CASSLTGTQYF
CDR3 DNA: TGTGCCAGCAGCCTAACAGGGACCCAGTACTTC

J gene: TRBJ1-5
clone size: few
CDR3 length: 13
D gene: TRBD1
V gene: TRBV2
CDR3 protein: CAGRDRGNQPQHF
CDR3 DNA: TGTGCCGGCCGGGACAGGGGCAATCAGCCCCAGCATTTT

J gene: TRBJ1-3
clone size: NA
CDR3 length: 16
D gene: NA
V gene: TRBV5-1
CDR3 protein: CASSLSSTVAGNTIYF
CDR3 DNA: TGCGCCAGCAGCTTGTCCTCCACGGTAGCGGGGAACACCATATATTTT

J gene: TRBJ2-3
clone size: NA
CDR3 length: 16
D gene: TRBD2
V gene: TRBV6-1
CDR3 protein: CASSDGLAGGTDTQYF
CDR3 DNA: TGTGCCAGCAGTGACGGACTAGCGGGAGGGACAGATACGCAGTATTTT

J gene: TRBJ2-3
clone size: NA
CDR3 length: 15
D gene: NA
V gene: TRBV18
CDR3 protein: CASSPPTSTRNTQYF
CDR3 DNA: TGTGCCAGCTCACCACCGACCTCGACGAGGAATACGCAGTATTTT

J gene: TRBJ2-5
clone size: many
CDR3 length: 13
D gene: NA
V gene: TRBV7-9
CDR3 protein: CASSRTNQETQYF
CDR3 DNA: TGTGCCAGCAGCCGGACAAACCAAGAGACCCAGTACTTC

J gene: TRBJ2-1
clone size: NA
CDR3 length: 17
D gene: TRBD1
V gene: TRBV27
CDR3 protein: CASSTTAGGSYYNEQFF
CDR3 DNA: TGTGCCAGCAGTACCACAGCAGGGGGTTCCTACTACAATGAGCAGTTCTTC

J gene: TRBJ1-1
clone size: NA
CDR3 length: 13
D gene: NA
V gene: TRBV5-1
CDR3 protein: CASGAGVETEAFF
CDR3 DNA: TGCGCCAGCGGCGCGGGGGTAGAAACTGAAGCTTTCTTT

J gene: TRBJ2-3
clone size: NA
CDR3 length: 17
D gene: NA
V gene: TRBV9
CDR3 protein: CASSVGDPLFSRGTQYF
CDR3 DNA: TGTGCCAGCAGCGTAGGTGACCCGCTTTTTTCACGCGGTACGCAGTATTTT

J gene: TRBJ1-1
clone size: NA
CDR3 length: 12
D gene: NA
V gene: TRBV9
CDR3 protein: CASSVDGGEAFF
CDR3 DNA: TGTGCCAGCAGCGTAGACGGGGGTGAAGCTTTCTTT

J gene: TRBJ1-3
clone size: few
CDR3 length: 16
D gene: TRBD1
V gene: TRBV4-2
CDR3 protein: CASSRWGTVSGNTIYF
CDR3 DNA: TGTGCCAGCAGCCGGTGGGGGACAGTCTCTGGAAACACCATATATTTT

J gene: TRBJ2-1
clone size: few
CDR3 length: 16
D gene: TRBD2
V gene: TRBV5-1
CDR3 protein: CASSLETSGEYNEQFF
CDR3 DNA: TGCGCCAGCAGCTTGGAAACTAGCGGGGAATACAATGAGCAGTTCTTC

J gene: TRBJ2-1
clone size: NA
CDR3 length: 13
D gene: NA
V gene: TRBV7-2
CDR3 protein: CASSLIYNNEQFF
CDR3 DNA: TGTGCCAGCAGCTTAATTTACAACAATGAGCAGTTCTTC

J gene: TRBJ2-7
clone size: NA
CDR3 length: 16
D gene: TRBD1
V gene: TRBV27
CDR3 protein: CASSLLGTARTYEQYF
CDR3 DNA: TGTGCCAGCAGTCTGCTGGGGACAGCGAGGACCTACGAGCAGTACTTC

J gene: TRBJ2-4
clone size: NA
CDR3 length: 16
D gene: TRBD2
V gene: TRBV28
CDR3 protein: CASTLAGGPAKNIQYF
CDR3 DNA: TGTGCCAGCACCTTAGCGGGAGGGCCGGCCAAAAACATTCAGTACTTC

J gene: TRBJ2-3
clone size: few
CDR3 length: 15
D gene: TRBD1
V gene: TRBV6-4
CDR3 protein: CASSDGQGSTDTQYF
CDR3 DNA: TGTGCCAGCAGTGACGGACAGGGTAGCACAGATACGCAGTATTTT

J gene: TRBJ1-5
clone size: few
CDR3 length: 14
D gene: NA
V gene: TRBV2
CDR3 protein: CASTLGQFNQPQHF
CDR3 DNA: TGTGCCAGCACCTTGGGGCAGTTCAATCAGCCCCAGCATTTT

J gene: TRBJ1-2
clone size: few
CDR3 length: 12
D gene: NA
V gene: TRBV7-9
CDR3 protein: CASSLAGGGYTF
CDR3 DNA: TGTGCCAGCAGCTTAGCGGGAGGTGGCTACACCTTC

J gene: TRBJ2-7
clone size: NA
CDR3 length: 14
D gene: TRBD1
V gene: TRBV9
CDR3 protein: CASSATYRGYEQYF
CDR3 DNA: TGTGCCAGCAGCGCTACCTACAGGGGCTACGAGCAGTACTTC

J gene: TRBJ2-7
clone size: many
CDR3 length: 15
D gene: TRBD2
V gene: TRBV4-2
CDR3 protein: CASSQLLAGPYEQYF
CDR3 DNA: TGTGCCAGCAGCCAACTACTAGCGGGACCTTACGAGCAGTACTTC

J gene: TRBJ2-1
clone size: many
CDR3 length: 14
D gene: TRBD2
V gene: TRBV7-9
CDR3 protein: CASPGRENYNEQFF
CDR3 DNA: TGTGCCAGCCCGGGGCGGGAGAACTACAATGAGCAGTTCTTC

J gene: TRBJ2-7
clone size: few
CDR3 length: 13
D gene: NA
V gene: TRBV6-5
CDR3 protein: CASSYYNSYEQYF
CDR3 DNA: TGTGCCAGCAGTTACTACAACTCCTACGAGCAGTACTTC

J gene: TRBJ2-5
clone size: NA
CDR3 length: 13
D gene: NA
V gene: TRBV15
CDR3 protein: CATSRDGGMAQYF
CDR3 DNA: TGTGCCACCAGCAGAGACGGGGGTATGGCCCAGTACTTC

J gene: TRBJ2-5
clone size: NA
CDR3 length: 16
D gene: TRBD1
V gene: TRBV5-1
CDR3 protein: CASSFRQGAGGETQYF
CDR3 DNA: TGCGCCAGCAGCTTCCGACAGGGGGCAGGGGGAGAGACCCAGTACTTC

J gene: TRBJ1-1
clone size: few
CDR3 length: 14
D gene: TRBD1
V gene: TRBV5-1
CDR3 protein: CASSFRGLGTEAFF
CDR3 DNA: TGCGCCAGCAGCTTCAGGGGGCTAGGGACTGAAGCTTTCTTT

J gene: TRBJ2-2
clone size: few
CDR3 length: 14
D gene: NA
V gene: TRBV7-2
CDR3 protein: CASSFSARTGELFF
CDR3 DNA: TGTGCCAGCAGCTTTAGTGCACGGACCGGGGAGCTGTTTTTT

J gene: TRBJ1-5
clone size: few
CDR3 length: 15
D gene: TRBD1
V gene: TRBV5-1
CDR3 protein: CASSLMTGGNQPQHF
CDR3 DNA: TGCGCCAGCAGCTTAATGACAGGGGGTAATCAGCCCCAGCATTTT

J gene: TRBJ2-1
clone size: few
CDR3 length: 15
D gene: TRBD1
V gene: TRBV6-4
CDR3 protein: CASSRGTGGYNEQFF
CDR3 DNA: TGTGCCAGCAGTAGGGGGACAGGGGGGTACAATGAGCAGTTCTTC

J gene: TRBJ1-2
clone size: few
CDR3 length: 15
D gene: NA
V gene: TRBV28
CDR3 protein: CASSLSDSATYGYTF
CDR3 DNA: TGTGCCAGCAGTTTATCCGACAGCGCAACCTATGGCTACACCTTC

J gene: TRBJ1-5
clone size: few
CDR3 length: 15
D gene: NA
V gene: TRBV6-1
CDR3 protein: CASRPSGFGNQPQHF
CDR3 DNA: TGTGCCAGCAGGCCTTCAGGATTCGGCAATCAGCCCCAGCATTTT

J gene: TRBJ2-1
clone size: NA
CDR3 length: 15
D gene: NA
V gene: TRBV7-2
CDR3 protein: CASSPRAAGLHEQFF
CDR3 DNA: TGTGCCAGCAGCCCAAGGGCGGCGGGTCTTCATGAGCAGTTCTTC

J gene: TRBJ2-2
clone size: few
CDR3 length: 16
D gene: TRBD2
V gene: TRBV4-3
CDR3 protein: CASSQGTSGSVRELFF
CDR3 DNA: TGCGCCAGCAGCCAGGGGACTAGCGGGAGTGTCAGGGAGCTGTTTTTT

J gene: TRBJ2-7
clone size: NA
CDR3 length: 14
D gene: TRBD1
V gene: TRBV10-3
CDR3 protein: CAIRKGTGSYEQYF
CDR3 DNA: TGTGCCATCAGGAAGGGGACAGGATCCTACGAGCAGTACTTC

J gene: TRBJ1-4
clone size: few
CDR3 length: 15
D gene: TRBD1
V gene: TRBV7-2
CDR3 protein: CASSGEGQGGEKLFF
CDR3 DNA: TGTGCCAGCAGCGGGGAGGGACAGGGAGGTGAAAAACTGTTTTTT

J gene: TRBJ2-1
clone size: few
CDR3 length: 15
D gene: TRBD2
V gene: TRBV18
CDR3 protein: CASSPPGLELDEQFF
CDR3 DNA: TGTGCCAGCTCCCCTCCGGGACTAGAGTTGGATGAGCAGTTCTTC

J gene: TRBJ1-1
clone size: NA
CDR3 length: 14
D gene: TRBD1
V gene: TRBV7-9
CDR3 protein: CASSKGQINTEAFF
CDR3 DNA: TGTGCCAGCAGCAAGGGACAGATTAACACTGAAGCTTTCTTT

J gene: TRBJ1-2
clone size: NA
CDR3 length: 14
D gene: NA
V gene: TRBV28
CDR3 protein: CASNDQGGNYGYTF
CDR3 DNA: TGTGCCAGCAACGATCAGGGAGGTAACTATGGCTACACCTTC

J gene: TRBJ1-2
clone size: few
CDR3 length: 12
D gene: NA
V gene: TRBV5-1
CDR3 protein: CASSSPGYGYTF
CDR3 DNA: TGCGCCAGCAGCTCACCGGGCTATGGCTACACCTTC

J gene: TRBJ2-1
clone size: few
CDR3 length: 12
D gene: NA
V gene: TRBV9
CDR3 protein: CASSEGGNEQFF
CDR3 DNA: TGTGCCAGCAGCGAAGGGGGTAACGAGCAGTTCTTC